This T cell receptor (beta chain) appears in the sequencing data of a study of shared clonotypes between healthy human individuals. Donors, without exception, were Caucasian adults residing in Nashville, Tennessee. Measured with immunoSEQ multiplex PCR; TCRdb has only the in-frame clones, and not every one. The repertoire holds 450,000 to 500,000 clones, with about 85% as singletons. The CDR3 consists of 14 residues. After removal of 3 bases from V and 6 bases from J, the junction contained 7 bases not matched to a gene. Looked up from germline, CDR1 is SGHTA and CDR2 is FQGNSA. The receptor was isolated from a woman in her forties in good health. Some clones in this sample may be carry-over from other donors' samples. This chain uses TRBV7-2 with TRBJ1-2; TRBD1 matches 7 bases. The sample was PBMCs. CDR3 sequence (DNA): TGTGCCAGCAGCTTCAGGGGGTCTACGGATGGCTACACCTTC. Translated: CASSFRGSTDGYTF.